The 28 T cell receptor beta chains below come from one sample, sequenced in a study of shared clonotypes between healthy human individuals. Naive CD8 cells were CD45RO-negative, positively selected for CCR7, excluding terminally differentiated effector memory CD45RA+ cells. Measured with immunoSEQ multiplex PCR; TCRdb has only the in-frame clones, and not every one. The table shows under 1 million clones, with around 96% occurring only once. The sequenced material came from naive CD8+ T cells sorted from blood. The receptors derive from a man between 25 and 39 years old in good health.

This chain uses TRBV29-1 with TRBJ1-2, with TRBD1 as a possible D gene (5 bases). This CDR3 comprises 13 residues. Germline assignment: CDR1 SQVTM and CDR2 ANQGSEA. Trimming cost V 0 bases and J 5 bases, with 10 bases left between them. The CDR3 bases are TGCAGCGTTGAAGATGGGGGATGGTATGGCTACACCTTC. Translated: CSVEDGGWYGYTF.

This clone came up once. CDR3: CASTLTGELFF. The CDR3 DNA follows: TGTGCCAGCACCCTCACCGGGGAGCTGTTTTTT. The V call is TRBV11-2, the J call TRBJ2-2, with D uncertain. There are 11 residues in the CDR3. Germline values: CDR1 SGHAT, CDR2 FQNNGV. V dropped 7 bases and J dropped 4 bases, with 4 bases sitting between them. The variable domain in full, completed from reference TRBV11-2 and TRBJ2-2, reads EAGVAQSPRYKIIEKRQSVAFWCNPISGHATLYWYQQILGQGPKLLIQFQNNGVVDDSQLPKDRFSAERLKGVDSTLKIQPAKLEDSAVYLCASTLTGELFFGEGSRLTVL.

The chain couples TRBV30 to TRBJ2-3; D is uncertain. CDR1 and CDR2 from the germline V gene are GTSNPN and SVGIG (reference sequence). The V and J ends lost 5 bases and 7 bases respectively, with 25 bases between them. The CDR3 has 16 residues. DNA for the CDR3: TGTGCCTGGTCCGAACAACCGGCGTCCCGCTTTCATACGCAGTATTTT. Its protein is CAWSEQPASRFHTQYF.

The chain combines TRBV27 with TRBJ2-3; TRBD2 matches 9 bases. The CDR3 extends over 15 amino acids. Germline lookup yields CDR1 MNHEY and CDR2 SMNVEV (reference sequence). The V segment lost 5 bases and the J segment 3 bases; nucleotides outside the gene matches: 6. The CDR3 sequence: CASSPLAGRTDTQYF. The DNA for the CDR3 is TGTGCCAGCAGTCCACTAGCGGGTCGAACAGATACGCAGTATTTT.

CDR3 amino acids: CASSQQETQYF. In DNA, the CDR3 is TGTGCCAGCAGCCAACAAGAGACCCAGTACTTC. V is TRBV11-2 and J is TRBJ2-5; D not certain. V lost 5 bases to trimming and J lost 2 bases, with 3 bases between them. This CDR3 has 11 amino acids. Germline-derived CDR1 and CDR2 are SGHAT and FQNNGV.

The rearrangement links TRBV28 to TRBJ2-3; 9 nucleotides match TRBD1. This CDR3 is 15 amino acids long. The V and J ends lost 3 bases and 5 bases, in that order; junction bases with no gene match: 6. The germline V gene encodes CDR1 MDHEN and CDR2 SYDVKM. CDR3 residues: CASSLGTGSRDTQYF. Here the CDR3 DNA reads TGTGCCAGCAGTTTGGGGACAGGGAGTAGAGATACGCAGTATTTT.

The V gene is TRBV10-3, the J gene TRBJ2-1; a possible D gene is TRBD2 (6 bases). Germline-derived CDR1 and CDR2 are ENHRY and SYGVKD. The CDR3 loop spans 17 amino acids. Trimming took 2 bases from V and 8 from J, leaving 22 bases between them. In nucleotides, the CDR3 is TGTGCCATCAGTGAGGAAGGAGGGCGACACACAATCTATGAGCAGTTCTTC. This encodes CAISEEGGRHTIYEQFF.

CDR3 bases: TGCGCCAGCAGGGGGGCAGACTCCTACGAGCAGTACTTC. Amino acid sequence: CASRGADSYEQYF. The chain employs TRBV5-1 and TRBJ2-7, with D possibly being TRBD1 (6 bases). The ends were cut back, 5 bases at V and 0 bases at J, with 9 bases in the middle. CDR1 and CDR2 from the germline V gene are SGHRS and YFSETQ. The CDR3 is 13 residues long.

The chain combines TRBV6-5 with TRBJ2-2; the D is unclear. This CDR3 has 14 amino acids. V dropped 2 bases and J dropped 4 bases, with 8 bases sitting between them. In germline, CDR1 is MNHEY, CDR2 SVGAGI. CDR3 protein: CASSYGETTGELFF. CDR3 nucleotides: TGTGCCAGCAGTTACGGGGAAACCACCGGGGAGCTGTTTTTT.

V gene TRBV13 combines with J gene TRBJ2-1, with D unclear. The CDR3 contains 12 residues. Germline V CDR1 and CDR2: PRHDT, FYEKMQ (reference sequence). The V end lost 1 base, the J end lost 6 bases, and 4 bases lay between the germline ends. CDR3 region: CASSLATNEQFF. The DNA of the CDR3 is TGTGCCAGCAGCTTAGCGACCAATGAGCAGTTCTTC.

The J gene is TRBJ2-3, the V gene TRBV29-1; TRBD1 aligns across 9 bases. Unmatched junction bases numbered 4, after V lost 2 bases and J lost 4 bases. Germline V CDR1 and CDR2: SQVTM, ANQGSEA. The CDR3 has 14 amino acids. CDR3 amino acids: CSVENRGRADTQYF. The CDR3 region has the DNA TGCAGCGTTGAAAACAGGGGGCGTGCAGATACGCAGTATTTT.

This chain uses TRBV29-1 with TRBJ2-7; TRBD1 is a possible D gene (8 bases). CDR1 and CDR2 (germline): SQVTM, ANQGSEA. CDR3 length: 12 amino acids. Trimming cost V 7 bases and J 3 bases, with 13 bases left between them. Here the CDR3 DNA reads TGCAGCGCGACAGGGGAGGGCTACGAGCAGTACTTC. Translation gives CSATGEGYEQYF.

The chain couples TRBV5-1 to TRBJ2-1; perhaps TRBD1 as D (6 bases). The CDR3 totals 14 residues. V was shortened by 4 bases and J by 6 bases, with 14 bases between the two germline ends. CDR1 is SGHRS, CDR2 YFSETQ, per germline. The CDR3 nucleotides are TGCGCCAGCAGCCTGGGGGCAGACCCCAATGAGCAGTTCTTC. The encoded protein is CASSLGADPNEQFF.

CDR3 loop: CASSLSTELAEETQYF. The CDR3 coding sequence is TGTGCCAGCAGTTTATCGACGGAACTAGCGGAAGAGACCCAGTACTTC. J is TRBJ2-5 and V is TRBV27, with TRBD2 identical over 8 bases. The CDR3 is 16 amino acids. Germline CDR1 MNHEY, CDR2 SMNVEV (reference sequence). Germline trimming cut 0 bases from V and 3 bases from J; bases unmatched to any gene: 6.

The chain combines TRBV6-1 with TRBJ1-4; 7 nucleotides agree with TRBD1. The CDR3 length is 16 residues. CDR1 MNHNS and CDR2 SASEGT come from the germline V gene. Trimming removed 2 bases from V and 4 bases from J; junction bases left unmatched: 7. The CDR3 region is CASSEKGTAYNEKLFF. The CDR3 DNA sequence: TGTGCCAGCAGTGAAAAAGGGACAGCTTATAATGAAAAACTGTTTTTT.

The CDR3 region has the DNA TGTGCCACCAGCAACGGACTGCACGACAATGAGCAGTTCTTC. Amino acids: CATSNGLHDNEQFF. The V call is TRBV15, the J call TRBJ2-1, with TRBD2 as a possible D gene (5 bases). The ends were cut back, 4 bases at V and 5 bases at J, with 12 bases in the middle. CDR3 length: 14 amino acids. In germline, CDR1 is LNHNV, CDR2 YYDKDF (reference sequence).

The V call is TRBV11-2, the J call TRBJ2-5; D unresolved. Germline assignment: CDR1 SGHAT and CDR2 FQNNGV. This CDR3 has 15 residues. V lost 2 bases and J lost 5, with 15 bases in between. CDR3 residues: CASSLLYKGLETQYF. DNA of the CDR3: TGTGCCAGCAGCTTACTGTACAAGGGTTTGGAGACCCAGTACTTC.

This clone was observed a single time. The V call is TRBV13, the J call TRBJ1-1; 10 bases line up with TRBD1. Germline V CDR1 and CDR2: PRHDT, FYEKMQ (reference sequence). The trim removed 5 bases at V and 5 bases at J, leaving 8 bases unmatched. The CDR3 sequence is 15 residues long. CDR3 protein: CASSPEGQGRTEAFF. DNA of the CDR3: TGTGCCAGCAGCCCCGAGGGACAGGGGAGGACTGAAGCTTTCTTT. Using reference TRBV13 and TRBJ1-1 for the parts outside the CDR3, the full variable domain is AAGVIQSPRHLIKEKRETATLKCYPIPRHDTVYWYQQGPGQDPQFLISFYEKMQSDKGSIPDRFSAQQFSDYHSELNMSSLELGDSALYFCASSPEGQGRTEAFFGQGTRLTVV.

This clone was recorded once. The chain employs TRBV7-9 and TRBJ2-2; TRBD2 aligns across 11 bases. The junction had 9 bases not matched to a gene; V was cut back by 6 bases and J by 6 bases. The CDR3 is 16 residues long. Looked up from germline, CDR1 is SEHNR and CDR2 is FQNEAQ (reference sequence). The CDR3 region is CASRRLAGSHAGELFF. CDR3 sequence (DNA): TGTGCCAGCAGAAGACTAGCGGGAAGCCACGCCGGGGAGCTGTTTTTT.

The chain is built from TRBV27 and TRBJ2-3; tentatively, D is TRBD1 (5 bases). Germline values: CDR1 MNHEY, CDR2 SMNVEV (reference sequence). This CDR3 is 15 amino acids long. With 7 bases removed from V and 0 bases from J, the gap between germline ends came to 14 bases. DNA of the CDR3: TGTGCCAGCAACCTTTTTTGGGGCAGCACAGATACGCAGTATTTT. Its translation: CASNLFWGSTDTQYF.

The chain joins TRBV7-3 to TRBJ2-7, with 7 bases fitting TRBD2. V dropped 5 bases and J dropped 1; count of bases not matched to a gene: 8. The germline CDR1 and CDR2 sequences are SGHTA and FQGTGA. The CDR3 is 15 residues long. The CDR3 bases are TGTGCCAGCAGCCGGGCTAGCGGAGTTTCCTACGAGCAGTACTTC. Its protein product is CASSRASGVSYEQYF.

The chain recombines TRBV4-3 with TRBJ2-2; D might be TRBD1 (6 bases). The germline V gene has CDR1 LGHNA and CDR2 YSLEER. V was clipped by 5 bases and J by 0 bases, with 13 bases between them. CDR3 length: 16 residues. CDR3 amino acids: CASSSRAGANTGELFF. The CDR3 DNA reads as TGCGCCAGCAGCTCAAGGGCAGGGGCGAACACCGGGGAGCTGTTTTTT.

This chain links TRBV11-1 with TRBJ2-1; D ambiguous. The CDR3 is 12 amino acids. Germline V lookup: CDR1 SGHAT, CDR2 FQDESV (reference sequence). The germline V and J ends were trimmed by 0 bases and 8 bases, with 5 bases remaining between them. CDR3: CASSLAGHEQFF. The DNA of the CDR3 is TGTGCCAGCAGCTTAGCAGGTCATGAGCAGTTCTTC.

The rearrangement uses TRBV7-3 and TRBJ2-1; D unresolved. From germline, CDR1 is SGHTA and CDR2 FQGTGA. V gave up 4 bases and J gave up 6 bases, with 10 bases separating them. This CDR3 spans 13 amino acids. CDR3 in amino acids: CASSSAPSNEQFF. The CDR3 bases are TGTGCCAGCAGCTCCGCCCCCTCCAATGAGCAGTTCTTC.

This chain uses TRBV15 with TRBJ1-4; unclear D gene. This CDR3 contains 16 residues. With 0 bases removed from V and 4 bases from J, the gap between germline ends came to 12 bases. Germline V gives CDR1 LNHNV, CDR2 YYDKDF (reference sequence). CDR3 in amino acids: CATSRDRAVNNEKLFF. DNA of the CDR3: TGTGCCACCAGCAGAGACCGGGCAGTCAATAATGAAAAACTGTTTTTT.

V usage is TRBV29-1 and J usage is TRBJ2-1; D tentatively fits TRBD1 or TRBD2 (5 bases each). Trimming stripped 2 bases from V and 3 bases from J, with 8 bases between. The germline gives CDR1 SQVTM, CDR2 ANQGSEA. This CDR3 has 13 residues. The CDR3 DNA is TGCAGCGTTGAAAGGGGAGACTACAATGAGCAGTTCTTC. It codes for CSVERGDYNEQFF.

This clone is a singleton in its sample. This rearrangement joins TRBV5-4 to TRBJ2-2; TRBD2 aligns across 8 bases. Germline CDR1 reads SGHNT; CDR2 reads YYREEE (reference sequence). Trimming took 0 bases from V and 7 from J; bases not matched to a gene: 11. The CDR3 loop spans 17 amino acids. The CDR3 sequence is CASSLAHSREAVGELFF. The CDR3 bases are TGTGCCAGCAGCTTGGCCCATTCGCGGGAGGCTGTCGGGGAGCTGTTTTTT.

The chain has TRBV10-3 and TRBJ2-1, with TRBD2 identical over 9 bases. CDR3 length: 13 residues. The ends lost 8 bases at V and 7 bases at J; junction bases unmatched: 6. The germline V gene encodes CDR1 ENHRY and CDR2 SYGVKD. CDR3 coding DNA: TGTGCCATCGGGCCTAGCGGGACGAATGAGCAGTTCTTC. Amino acid sequence: CAIGPSGTNEQFF.